These 4 T cell receptor beta chains were all obtained from the same sample, sequenced in a study of Tregs in tolerant kidney transplant recipients. Related graft donors supplied nonmyeloablative bone marrow transplants, and mixed chimerism was transient. Profiled with immunoSEQ multiplex PCR; TCRdb holds only in-frame clones, not every one. The table records about 21,000 clones, about 84% of them present only once. The sample consisted of CD8+ T cells from blood (PBMCs), taken 6 months after the transplant. The receptors were gathered from a human patient who received a combined kidney and bone marrow transplant. Some T cells may arise from the graft donor.

This clone was seen only a few times. The rearrangement joins TRBV7-9 to TRBJ2-7; 9 positions agree with TRBD2. The CDR3 consists of 15 residues. The germline gives CDR1 SEHNR, CDR2 FQNEAQ (reference sequence). J lost 4 bases, V lost 5 bases, and 9 bases had no gene match. CDR3 protein: CASSETLAGAYEQYF. DNA of the CDR3: TGTGCCAGCAGCGAGACATTAGCGGGAGCGTACGAGCAGTACTTC.

This clone occurred many times. The gene calls are TRBV5-8 and TRBJ2-2, with TRBD1 as a possible D gene (5 bases). Trimming left V 4 bases short and J 5 bases short, with 12 bases between. Germline CDR1 and CDR2: SGHTS and YDEGEE. The length of the CDR3 is 14 residues. CDR3 in DNA: TGTGCCAGCAGCCCAATAGGGGTTACCGGGGAGCTGTTTTTT. It translates to CASSPIGVTGELFF.

The rearrangement uses TRBV10-3 and TRBJ2-1; D is unclear. The CDR3 runs to 12 residues. CDR1 and CDR2 from the germline V gene are ENHRY and SYGVKD. Deletions cut 2 bases from V and 5 bases from J, with 4 bases between. CDR3 nucleotide sequence: TGTGCCATCAGTGAGGGCAACAATGAGCAGTTCTTC. It yields the protein CAISEGNNEQFF.

This sequence joins TRBV9 and TRBJ2-5; perhaps TRBD1 as D (6 bases). The J call may be wrong; the DNA end is better matched by TRBJ2-7. Germline V gives CDR1 SGDLS, CDR2 YYNGEE. The CDR3 extends over 15 amino acids. CDR3 DNA: TGTGCCAGCAGCGTAGAGGCAGGGGCAGGCTACGAGCAGTACTTC. This translates into CASSVEAGAGYEQYF.